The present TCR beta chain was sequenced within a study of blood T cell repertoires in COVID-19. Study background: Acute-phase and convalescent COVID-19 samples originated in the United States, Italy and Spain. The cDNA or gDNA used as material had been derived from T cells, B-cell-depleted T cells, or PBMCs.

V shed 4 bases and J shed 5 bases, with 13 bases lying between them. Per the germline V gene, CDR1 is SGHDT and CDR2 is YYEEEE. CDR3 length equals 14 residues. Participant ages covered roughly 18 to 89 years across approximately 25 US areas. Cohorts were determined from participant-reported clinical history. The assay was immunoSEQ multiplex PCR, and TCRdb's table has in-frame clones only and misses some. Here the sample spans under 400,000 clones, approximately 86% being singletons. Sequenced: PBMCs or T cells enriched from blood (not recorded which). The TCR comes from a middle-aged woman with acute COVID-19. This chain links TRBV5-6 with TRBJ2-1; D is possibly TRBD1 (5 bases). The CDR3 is CASSPSGRDNEQFF. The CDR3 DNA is TGTGCCAGCAGCCCCTCCGGCAGGGACAATGAGCAGTTCTTC.